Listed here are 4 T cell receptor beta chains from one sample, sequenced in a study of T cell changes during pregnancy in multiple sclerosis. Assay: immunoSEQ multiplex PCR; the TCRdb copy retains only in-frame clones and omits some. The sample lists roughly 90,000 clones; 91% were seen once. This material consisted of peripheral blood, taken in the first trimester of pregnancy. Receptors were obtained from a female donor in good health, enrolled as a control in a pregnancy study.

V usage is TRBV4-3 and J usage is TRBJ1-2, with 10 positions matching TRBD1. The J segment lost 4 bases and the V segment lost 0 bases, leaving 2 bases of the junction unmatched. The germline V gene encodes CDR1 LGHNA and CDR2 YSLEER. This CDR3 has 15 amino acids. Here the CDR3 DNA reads TGCGCCAGCAGCCAAGATGGGACAGGGGTCTATGGCTACACCTTC. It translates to CASSQDGTGVYGYTF.

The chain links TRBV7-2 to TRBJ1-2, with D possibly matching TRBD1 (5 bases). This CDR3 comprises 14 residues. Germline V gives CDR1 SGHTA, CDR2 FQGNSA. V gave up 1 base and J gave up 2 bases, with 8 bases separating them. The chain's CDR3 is CASSLGGLNYGYTF. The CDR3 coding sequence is TGTGCCAGCAGCTTAGGGGGACTCAACTATGGCTACACCTTC.

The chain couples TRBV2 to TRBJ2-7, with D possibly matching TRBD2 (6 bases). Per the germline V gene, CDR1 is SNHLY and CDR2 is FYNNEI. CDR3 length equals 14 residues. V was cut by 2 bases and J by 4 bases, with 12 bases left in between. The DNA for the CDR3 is TGTGCCAGCAGTGAATTGGGGGGAAGGTACGAGCAGTACTTC. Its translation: CASSELGGRYEQYF.

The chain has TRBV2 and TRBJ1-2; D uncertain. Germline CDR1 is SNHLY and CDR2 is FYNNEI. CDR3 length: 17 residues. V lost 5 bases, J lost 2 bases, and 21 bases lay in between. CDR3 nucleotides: TGTGCCAGCAGTCCCCTCCGGTCGGGCACGGGGAACTATGGCTACACCTTC. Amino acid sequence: CASSPLRSGTGNYGYTF.